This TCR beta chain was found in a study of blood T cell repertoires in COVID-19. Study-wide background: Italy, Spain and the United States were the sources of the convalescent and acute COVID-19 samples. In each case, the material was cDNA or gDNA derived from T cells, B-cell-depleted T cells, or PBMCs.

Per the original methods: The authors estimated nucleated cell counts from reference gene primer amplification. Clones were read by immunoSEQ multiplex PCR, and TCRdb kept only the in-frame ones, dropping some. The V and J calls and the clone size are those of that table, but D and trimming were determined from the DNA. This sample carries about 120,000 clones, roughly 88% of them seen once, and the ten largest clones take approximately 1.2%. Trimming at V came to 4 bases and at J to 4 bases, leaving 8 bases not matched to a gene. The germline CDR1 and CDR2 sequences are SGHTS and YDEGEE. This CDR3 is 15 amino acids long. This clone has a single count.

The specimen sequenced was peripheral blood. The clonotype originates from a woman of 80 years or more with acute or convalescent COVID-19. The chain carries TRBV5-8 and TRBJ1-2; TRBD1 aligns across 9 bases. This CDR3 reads CASSQGPGQGYGYTF. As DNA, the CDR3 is TGTGCCAGCAGCCAGGGGCCGGGACAGGGCTATGGCTACACCTTC.